This paragraph reports one T cell receptor beta chain. Original handling: Estimation of nucleated cell counts relied on the amplification of reference gene primers. The protocol was immunoSEQ multiplex PCR, while the TCRdb copy is restricted to in-frame clones and leaves out a portion. D and trimming come from the DNA, and the V and J calls and clone size come from that table. The repertoire holds 180,000 or so clones, with approximately 86% as singletons. The sample comes from a study of blood T cell repertoires in COVID-19. The ends were cut back, 3 bases at V and 3 bases at J, with 14 bases in the middle. The V gene's germline CDR1 is LGHDT and CDR2 YNNKEL (reference sequence). This CDR3 has 16 residues.

The material sequenced was peripheral blood. The chain links TRBV3-1 (or the pseudogene TRBV3-2) to TRBJ1-4; D ambiguous. The TCR sequence derives from a man aged 18 to 35 with acute or convalescent COVID-19. CDR3 sequence reads: CASSHPGERPNEKLFF. Here the CDR3 DNA reads TGTGCCAGCAGCCACCCCGGGGAGAGGCCTAATGAAAAACTGTTTTTT.